This TCR beta chain was documented in a study of CD8 T cells in Susac syndrome. Random-hexamer reverse transcription was applied to about 0.5 to 1 ug RNA. An immunoSEQ multiplex PCR generated amplified TCR beta CDR3 products spanning 54 Vbeta and 13 Jbeta. TCRdb analysed the immunoSEQ multiplex PCR reads with MiXCR anew, one entry per CDR3 protein. Here the sample spans about 150,000 distinct CDR3 sequences, over 95% being singletons. Germline lookup yields CDR1 DFQATT and CDR2 SNEGSKA (reference sequence). This CDR3 spans 16 amino acids. Trimming cost V 7 bases and J 2 bases; bases outside gene matches: 12.

The source of this sequence is a human donor with multiple sclerosis. This chain connects TRBV20-1 to TRBJ2-3; 10 bases are shared with TRBD2. The specimen was CD8+ T cells from PBMCs. The CDR3 sequence is CSVNPGSGGYTDTQYF. CDR3 in DNA: TGCAGTGTAAATCCGGGTAGCGGGGGGTACACAGATACGCAGTATTTT.